Below, one TCR beta chain is given with its context. Under the authors' procedure: By means of reference gene primer amplification, nucleated cell counts were estimated. The protocol was immunoSEQ multiplex PCR, while the TCRdb copy is restricted to in-frame clones and leaves out a portion. The DNA gave D and trimming, while V, J and clone size come from that table. In the table there are tens of thousands of clones, roughly 78% of which are singletons. This specimen belongs to a study of blood T cell repertoires in COVID-19. Study-level background: Whether acute or convalescent, the COVID-19 samples came from the United States, Italy and Spain. Sources were T cells, B-cell-depleted T cells, or PBMCs; the material itself was cDNA or gDNA.

Germline CDR1 SGHRS, CDR2 YFSETQ. V was clipped by 0 bases and J by 1 base, with 15 bases between them. CDR3 size: 17 residues. The sequenced sample consisted of peripheral blood. The clonotype comes from a human donor in a cohort sampled during active COVID-19. The J gene is TRBJ2-3, the V gene TRBV5-1; TRBD1 is a possible D gene (6 bases). The CDR3 reads CASSLDHYGGGTDTQYF. The DNA of the CDR3 is TGCGCCAGCAGCTTGGATCATTATGGGGGCGGCACAGATACGCAGTATTTT.